This TCR beta chain stems from a study of identical twins. Healthy Caucasian donors formed the entire cohort. The CDR3 is made up of 16 amino acids. Germline lookup yields CDR1 SQVTM and CDR2 ANQGSEA. Trimming took 7 bases from V and 1 from J; bases not matched to a gene: 12. Study-wide findings and caveats: Models predicted less out-of-frame TCR alpha sharing in monozygotic twins than was found. Beta out-of-frame twin sharing showed a weaker excess.

On this clonotype itself: Its antigen remains unknown.

Each cDNA held unique molecular identifiers, and template switching gave it a universal primer site. One entry per CDR3 protein, called by TCRdb with MiXCR from the 5' RACE reads. The data contain some 460,000 distinct CDR3 sequences, 13% to 15% of them singletons. The data were also submitted as part of a second study, on yellow fever vaccine responses in identical twins.

This chain uses TRBV29-1 with TRBJ2-1; 8 bases match TRBD2. The sequencing sample was made of CD4+ T cells sorted from blood. This sequence was found in a woman under 30 in good health. The CDR3 loop is CSARLVAGNSYNEQFF. The CDR3 DNA reads TGCAGCGCCCGGCTAGTAGCGGGAAATTCCTACAATGAGCAGTTCTTC.